Sequencing of this TCR beta chain was carried out in a study of response to subunit inactivated influenza vaccine. Regarding the study as a whole: It was the authors' suggestion that each seasonal influenza vaccination recruits few new T cells.

V was cut by 0 bases and J by 9 bases, with 0 bases left in between. The germline V gene has CDR1 LGHDT and CDR2 YNNKEL (reference sequence). This CDR3 is built from 11 residues. About this clonotype: Its antigen is as yet unknown.

TCRdb analysed the RT-PCR reads with MiXCR anew, one entry per CDR3 protein. The sample lists hundreds of thousands of distinct CDR3 sequences, about a sixth seen once, with 11% in the top ten. The chain has TRBV3-1 and TRBJ1-6; unclear D gene. The specimen was PBMCs from blood, collected roughly 12 days after vaccination. The sequence derives from a man aged 50 to 60 who received an inactivated influenza vaccine. The CDR3 sequence is CASSQDSPLHF. The CDR3 region has the DNA TGTGCCAGCAGCCAAGATTCACCCCTCCACTTT.